Each of the 13 T cell receptor beta chains below was sequenced from the same sample in a study of blood T cell repertoires in COVID-19. Using immunoSEQ multiplex PCR, the repertoire was profiled, and TCRdb retains in-frame clones only, with some absent. The sample holds around 59,000 clones, 81% seen once. Sequencing used peripheral blood. These receptors came from a woman older than 75 with active or convalescent COVID-19.

The V gene is TRBV14, the J gene TRBJ1-2; tentative D call: TRBD1 (5 bases). There are 14 residues in the CDR3. The germline gives CDR1 SGHDN, CDR2 FVKESK. V lost 6 bases, J lost 1 base, and 12 bases lay in between. The CDR3 here is CASSRGNYNYGYTF. CDR3 bases: TGTGCCAGCAGTAGGGGAAACTATAACTATGGCTACACCTTC.

This chain links TRBV19 with TRBJ2-1; 8 bases map to TRBD1. The V and J ends lost 7 bases and 2 bases, in that order; junction bases with no gene match: 4. The CDR3 has 14 residues. The V gene's germline CDR1 is LNHDA and CDR2 SQIVND (reference sequence). As DNA, the CDR3 is TGTGCCAGTAACATGGGACAGGCCTACAATGAGCAGTTCTTC. Residues: CASNMGQAYNEQFF.

V usage is TRBV7-9 and J usage is TRBJ1-1; no definite D call. From germline, CDR1 is SEHNR and CDR2 FQNEAQ (reference sequence). V lost 1 base to trimming and J lost 6 bases, with 6 bases between them. CDR3 size: 12 residues. The CDR3 bases are TGTGCCAGCAGCTTAGTGGGCTCTGAAGCTTTCTTT. Protein sequence: CASSLVGSEAFF.

The J gene is TRBJ2-3, the V gene TRBV4-1; 10 bases are a match to TRBD1. Trimming took 3 bases from V and 4 from J; bases not matched to a gene: 4. CDR1 MGHRA and CDR2 YSYEKL come from the germline V gene. The CDR3 length is 15 residues. CDR3 in amino acids: CASSHRDRGADTQYF. The DNA of the CDR3 is TGCGCCAGCAGCCATCGGGACAGGGGAGCAGATACGCAGTATTTT.

V and J are TRBV19 and TRBJ1-1; perhaps TRBD1 as D (6 bases). The CDR3 is 16 amino acids. Trimming took off 8 bases at V and 1 base at J, with 20 bases between the two ends. Germline V gene data show CDR1 as LNHDA and CDR2 as SQIVND (reference sequence). The CDR3 reads CASLSTGGGENTEAFF. In nucleotides, the CDR3 is TGTGCCAGTCTAAGTACGGGGGGCGGAGAGAACACTGAAGCTTTCTTT.

The V and J genes are TRBV27 and TRBJ2-7, with TRBD1 identical over 7 bases. Germline lookup yields CDR1 MNHEY and CDR2 SMNVEV (reference sequence). The length of the CDR3 is 12 residues. V shed 2 bases and J 6 bases; nucleotides not matched to a gene: 1. CDR3 in DNA: TGTGCCAGCAGTTTAAACAGGGGCGAGCAGTACTTC. It encodes CASSLNRGEQYF.

This chain connects TRBV4-3 to TRBJ2-2, with D possibly TRBD1 on 6 matching bases. Germline V gene lookup returns CDR1 LGHNA and CDR2 YSLEER. V was clipped by 0 bases and J by 5 bases, with 13 bases between them. This CDR3 is 16 amino acids long. The CDR3 nucleotides are TGCGCCAGCAGCCAAGATGGTACAGGGCGAACCGGGGAGCTGTTTTTT. Translated, it gives CASSQDGTGRTGELFF.

This chain connects TRBV7-3 to TRBJ2-1; possibly TRBD1 for D (6 bases). V lost 5 bases and J lost 8, with 16 bases in between. CDR3 length: 14 amino acids. Germline lookup yields CDR1 SGHTA and CDR2 FQGTGA. The CDR3 coding sequence is TGTGCCAGCAGCCTAGAAACAGGGTTTCATGAGCAGTTCTTC. This encodes CASSLETGFHEQFF. Full variable domain (outside the CDR3, taken from reference TRBV7-3 and TRBJ2-1): GAGVSQTPSNKVTEKGKYVELRCDPISGHTALYWYRQSLGQGPEFLIYFQGTGAADDSGLPNDRFFAVRPEGSVSTLKIQRTERGDSAVYLCASSLETGFHEQFFGPGTRLTVL.

This clone has just one count. The rearrangement links TRBV3-1 (or the pseudogene TRBV3-2) to TRBJ2-1; D remains unclear. The CDR3 loop spans 15 amino acids. Germline assignment: CDR1 LGHDT and CDR2 YNNKEL (reference sequence). With 3 bases removed from V and 9 bases from J, the gap between germline ends came to 18 bases. The DNA for the CDR3 is TGTGCCAGCAGCCAGAACCCTTCTATTAACCGTGAGCAGTTCTTC. As protein: CASSQNPSINREQFF.

DNA of the CDR3: TGTGCCAGCAGCTTGAAGGACAGGGATCGGTTTTACTATGGCTACACCTTC. It encodes CASSLKDRDRFYYGYTF. V and J are TRBV5-6 and TRBJ1-2; TRBD1 agrees at 8 bases. V shed 1 base and J 3 bases; nucleotides not matched to a gene: 11. The CDR3 is made up of 17 amino acids. Germline-derived CDR1 and CDR2 are SGHDT and YYEEEE.

Points on this clone: The sample has other DNA sequences that encode this CDR3 too. The CDR3 is CASSVRGEVDEKLFF. The CDR3 DNA is TGTGCCAGCAGCGTAAGAGGGGAGGTTGATGAAAAACTGTTTTTT. The rearrangement links TRBV9 to TRBJ1-4, with a weak D call TRBD1 (5 bases). The length of the CDR3 is 15 residues. Per germline, CDR1 SGDLS and CDR2 YYNGEE. The germline V and J ends were trimmed by 1 base and 6 bases, with 13 bases remaining between them.

The gene calls are TRBV15 and TRBJ1-1; 9 bases agree with TRBD1. V was clipped by 6 bases and J by 0 bases; unmatched bases: 8. Germline lookup yields CDR1 LNHNV and CDR2 YYDKDF (reference sequence). The CDR3 covers 16 residues. CDR3 sequence (DNA): TGTGCCACCAGACGTGGACAGGGGAGCATGAACACTGAAGCTTTCTTT. Translating it yields CATRRGQGSMNTEAFF.

This rearrangement joins TRBV12-3 or TRBV12-4 to TRBJ2-5; tentative D call: TRBD2 (5 bases). Trimming removed 5 bases from V and 7 bases from J, with 8 bases in between. The CDR3 covers 11 residues. The DNA for the CDR3 is TGTGCCAGCAGTGACGAGGGGACCCAGTACTTC. Amino acid sequence: CASSDEGTQYF.